This T cell receptor (beta chain) was identified during a study of neurological immune-mediated disorders. The study's findings and limits: The level of TCR clonal expansion was highest in patients with HTLV-1-associated myelopathy and lowest in multiple sclerosis, where it fell below the level seen in healthy controls.

5'RACE with 10-nucleotide random UMIs produced the cDNA. Over 170 million TCR-beta sequences, together covering 15-18 subjects, were produced by every individual sequencing run that was carried out. TCRdb re-called the 5' RACE reads through MiXCR, storing one row per CDR3 protein. The repertoire holds 72,000 or so distinct CDR3 sequences, roughly 18% seen once, with approximately 15% in the top ten. The unsorted libraries were made from 2 million PBMCs kept at -80 C. The sample holds many counts of this clonotype. Its antigen is still unknown. Looked up from germline, CDR1 is SQVTM and CDR2 is ANQGSEA. The CDR3 contains 13 residues. Trimming removed 3 bases at V and 5 bases at J, with 13 bases between.

The sequenced material came from PBMCs. The receptor's source is a woman in her forties in good health. The rearrangement joins TRBV29-1 to TRBJ1-2, with unresolved D. CDR3 DNA sequence: TGCAGCGTTGATGGGAATAGAGGGTATGGCTACACCTTC. Protein sequence: CSVDGNRGYGYTF.